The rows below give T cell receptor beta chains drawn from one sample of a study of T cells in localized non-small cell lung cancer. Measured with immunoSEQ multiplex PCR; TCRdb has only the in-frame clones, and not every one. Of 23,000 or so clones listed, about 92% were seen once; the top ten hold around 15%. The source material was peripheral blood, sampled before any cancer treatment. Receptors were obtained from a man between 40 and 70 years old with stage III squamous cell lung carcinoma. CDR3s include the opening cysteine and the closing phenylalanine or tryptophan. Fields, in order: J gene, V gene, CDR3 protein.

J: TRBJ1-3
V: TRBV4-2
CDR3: CASCTDSGNTIYF

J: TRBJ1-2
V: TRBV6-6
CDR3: CASYQTGFGYTF

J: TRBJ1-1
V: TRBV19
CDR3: CASTYGAAGAMNTEAFF

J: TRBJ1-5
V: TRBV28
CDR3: CASSWETNQPQHF

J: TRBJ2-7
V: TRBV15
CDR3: CATSRVGGASYEQYF

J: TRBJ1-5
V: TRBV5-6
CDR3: CASSFGWQGGKGNQPQHF

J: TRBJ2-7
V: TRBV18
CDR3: CASSPNTRGEQYF

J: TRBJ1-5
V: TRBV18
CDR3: CASSPLGRGTSNQPQHF

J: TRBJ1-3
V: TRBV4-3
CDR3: CASSQGQSGAGNTIYF

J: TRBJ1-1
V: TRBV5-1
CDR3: CASSPGGGKDTEAFF

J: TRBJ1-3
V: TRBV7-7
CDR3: CASSLGGDGNTIYF

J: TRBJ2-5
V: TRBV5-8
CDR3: CASSWTGRETQYF

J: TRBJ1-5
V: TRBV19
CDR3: CASRQTGNNQPQHF

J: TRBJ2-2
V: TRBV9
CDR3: CATEGGNTGELFF

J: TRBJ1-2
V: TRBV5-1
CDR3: CASRAQVEGYTF

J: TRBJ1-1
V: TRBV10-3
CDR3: CAISESSGTLNTEAFF

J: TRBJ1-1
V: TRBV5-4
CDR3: CASSFRENTEAFF

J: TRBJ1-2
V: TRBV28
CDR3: CASSLGQTNYGYTF

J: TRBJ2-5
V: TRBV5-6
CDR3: CASSLGGGEETQYF

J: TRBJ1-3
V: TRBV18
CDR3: CASSSGQTVSGNTIYF

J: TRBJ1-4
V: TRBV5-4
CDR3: CASSPDRGSAANEKLFF

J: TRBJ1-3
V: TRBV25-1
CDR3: CASSLRGHGNTIYF

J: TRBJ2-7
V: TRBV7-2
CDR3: CASSLSRDLGEQYF

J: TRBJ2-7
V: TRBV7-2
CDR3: CASSLALDRVPYEQYF

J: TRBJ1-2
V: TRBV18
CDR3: CASSPPGQGNYGYTF

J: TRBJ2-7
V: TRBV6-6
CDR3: CASSRLAGREQYF

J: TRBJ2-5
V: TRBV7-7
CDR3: CASSRGTAYIQTQYF

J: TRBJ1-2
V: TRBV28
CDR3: CASSLTPYGYTF

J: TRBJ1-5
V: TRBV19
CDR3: CASMSGLLNQPQHF

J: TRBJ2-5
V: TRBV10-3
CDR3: CAISLSQETQYF

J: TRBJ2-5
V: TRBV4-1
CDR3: CASSLIATGETQYF

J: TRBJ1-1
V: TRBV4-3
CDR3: CASSRFSGTLSTEAFF

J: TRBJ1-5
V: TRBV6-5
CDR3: CASSPGGGQPQHF

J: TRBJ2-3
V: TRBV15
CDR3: CATSRDSGLPPHTQYF

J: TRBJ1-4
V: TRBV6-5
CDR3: CASRRKGRPNEKLFF

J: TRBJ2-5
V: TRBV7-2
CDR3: CASSPQRWETQYF

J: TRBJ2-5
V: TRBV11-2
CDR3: CASSLAPQGETQYF

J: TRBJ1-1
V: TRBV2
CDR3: CASSDFLNAFF

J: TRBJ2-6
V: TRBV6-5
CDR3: CASNLDGSGANVLTF

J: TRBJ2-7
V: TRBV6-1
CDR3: CASSEARGYSSYEQYF

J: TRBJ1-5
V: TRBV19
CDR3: CASTSLNTNNQPQHF

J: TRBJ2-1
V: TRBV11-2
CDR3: CASSPQNEQFF

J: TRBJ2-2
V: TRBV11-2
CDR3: CASISLVNTGELFF

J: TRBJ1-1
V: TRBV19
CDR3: CASSGRVGTEAFF

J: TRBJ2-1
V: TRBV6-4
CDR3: CASSAVGSSYNEQFF

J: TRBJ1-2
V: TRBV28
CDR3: CASRPPTGDYGYTF

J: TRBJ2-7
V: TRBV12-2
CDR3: CASRLARGHLTTTYEQYF

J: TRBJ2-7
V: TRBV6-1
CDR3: CASRQGYEQYF

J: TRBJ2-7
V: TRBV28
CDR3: CASSTYRSSYEQYF

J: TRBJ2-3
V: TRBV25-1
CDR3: CASSEGYLADTQYF

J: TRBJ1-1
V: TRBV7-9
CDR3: CASRPRLKGQGENTEAFF

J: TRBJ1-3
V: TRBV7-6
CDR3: CASSLASRTSGNTIYF

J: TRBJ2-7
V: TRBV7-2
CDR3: CASSLISQGVYEQYF

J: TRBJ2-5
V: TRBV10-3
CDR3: CAIRIGDGETQYF